At least ten counts were recorded for the clone carrying this TCR beta chain. RNA transcripts were the template for amplifying TCR beta CDR3 regions. A first-round RT-PCR of the TCR CDR3 used the HTBI primer set. TCRdb processed the multiplex PCR reads anew with MiXCR; each CDR3 protein has one entry. Among about 410,000 distinct CDR3 sequences, roughly 15% were seen once, and the ten largest hold approximately 13%. The data belong to a study of T cells in Graves' hyperthyroidism and ophthalmopathy. PBMCs were obtained from about 10 ml fresh peripheral blood. Sequencing used blood. The TCR sequence derives from a man younger than 30 with Graves' ophthalmopathy.

The CDR3 DNA reads TGTGCCAGCAGCTTAACCCCTCCTACGCAGTACTTC. Translated: CASSLTPPTQYF. The chain couples TRBV7-2 to TRBJ2-7, with D uncertain. Trimming shortened V by 2 bases and J by 9 bases, and 11 bases separated the two germline ends. CDR1 is SGHTA, CDR2 FQGNSA, per germline. The CDR3 runs to 12 residues.